The 15 T cell receptor beta chains given below trace back to one sample, sequenced in a study of patients and donors after allogeneic stem cell transplantation. Using its own MiXCR run on the RT-PCR reads, TCRdb lists one record per CDR3 protein. The sample has 20,000 to 30,000 distinct CDR3 sequences; about 42% are singletons. The sample consisted of blood, either unsorted or a sorted T cell fraction (not recorded which). Receptor source: a human donor who was either an allogeneic HSCT recipient or a stem cell or donor lymphocyte infusion donor (not recorded which). It is not recorded whose cells these are; they may come from a transplant donor.

The chain carries TRBV12-3 or TRBV12-4 and TRBJ1-2; maybe TRBD1 (6 bases). V was shortened by 6 bases and J by 0 bases, with 14 bases between the two germline ends. The CDR3 totals 15 residues. The CDR3 DNA reads TGTGCCAGCAGCTGGCCCGGGGGCGCTAACTATGGCTACACCTTC. Encoded protein: CASSWPGGANYGYTF.

This clonotype has more than one count but fewer than ten. This sequence joins TRBV15 and TRBJ1-2; possibly TRBD1 for D (6 bases). The germline gives CDR1 LNHNV, CDR2 YYDKDF (reference sequence). This CDR3 contains 14 residues. Trimming stripped 3 bases from V and 3 bases from J, with 11 bases between. The chain's CDR3 is CATSRAQGYYGYTF. The DNA of the CDR3 is TGTGCCACCAGCAGGGCCCAGGGGTACTATGGCTACACCTTC.

Only a few counts were recorded for this clonotype. The chain employs TRBV20-1 and TRBJ2-2; the match to TRBD2 covers 7 bases. The CDR3 sequence is 16 residues long. Looked up from germline, CDR1 is DFQATT and CDR2 is SNEGSKA (reference sequence). Trimming at V came to 0 bases and at J to 5 bases, leaving 9 bases not matched to a gene. The CDR3 sequence is CSAREGGGSWTGELFF. The CDR3 DNA follows: TGCAGTGCTAGAGAGGGTGGCGGGAGTTGGACCGGGGAGCTGTTTTTT.

On this clonotype: The junction does not match germline at one end; this may be a read error. This chain connects TRBV12-3 or TRBV12-4 to TRBJ2-1; TRBD2 matches at 8 bases. This CDR3 spans 14 amino acids. The CDR3 spells CASNLAGTINEQFF. The CDR3 DNA reads TGTGCCAGCAATTTAGCGGGGACCATCAATGAGCAGTTCTTC.

This clonotype was counted a few times. The CDR3 is CASGFQGSEQFF. In DNA form, the CDR3 reads TGTGCTAGTGGTTTTCAGGGATCTGAGCAGTTCTTC. V usage is TRBV12-5 and J usage is TRBJ2-1; TRBD1 might be the D (5 bases). The CDR3 extends over 12 amino acids. Germline V gene lookup returns CDR1 LGHNT and CDR2 FRNRAP. V was cut by 3 bases and J by 9 bases, with 9 bases left in between.

This clonotype was observed a handful of times. This rearrangement joins TRBV14 to TRBJ1-6; 7 bases match TRBD1. Germline values: CDR1 SGHDN, CDR2 FVKESK. The CDR3 extends over 16 amino acids. J lost 6 bases, V lost 4 bases, and 9 bases had no gene match. Here the CDR3 reads CASSLSLQGGNSPLHF. The CDR3, as DNA: TGTGCCAGCAGCCTGTCCCTCCAGGGGGGTAATTCACCCCTCCACTTT.

The chain is built from TRBV12-3 or TRBV12-4 and TRBJ1-5, with 9 positions matching TRBD1. Losses at the gene ends were 7 bases for V and 7 bases for J; bases not matched to a gene: 8. The CDR3 totals 14 residues. CDR3 DNA: TGTGCCAGCACTTTCGCGGACAGGGGCCAGCCCCAGCATTTT. Translated: CASTFADRGQPQHF.

The rearrangement uses TRBV4-1 and TRBJ1-1, with D unclear. CDR1 is MGHRA, CDR2 YSYEKL, per germline. V was shortened by 1 base and J by 5 bases, with 8 bases between the two germline ends. This CDR3 spans 13 amino acids. The CDR3 DNA sequence: TGCGCCAGCAGCCAAGGGCTGTTAACTGAAGCTTTCTTT. It specifies CASSQGLLTEAFF.

This clonotype was observed a handful of times. This chain uses TRBV10-1 with TRBJ1-4; D is ambiguous. The CDR3 runs to 15 residues. The germline gives CDR1 WNHNN, CDR2 SYGVQD (reference sequence). Between the trimmed V and J ends, which lost 10 bases and 5 bases, there was a span of 20 bases. The CDR3 DNA follows: TGCGCCACCTTGGCTCCCGGGCCCCCGAATGAAAAACTGTTTTTT. Translated: CATLAPGPPNEKLFF.

Ten or more counts support this clonotype. The chain combines TRBV5-1 with TRBJ1-5, with no clear D. Trimming took off 0 bases at V and 6 bases at J, with 7 bases between the two ends. CDR1 and CDR2 (germline): SGHRS, YFSETQ. The CDR3 extends over 13 amino acids. This CDR3 reads CASSLVPGQPQHF. As DNA, the CDR3 is TGCGCCAGCAGCTTGGTACCAGGTCAGCCCCAGCATTTT.

The DNA of the CDR3 is TGTGCCAGCAAGGCTAGCGCGTCCTACGAGCAGTACTTC. Residues: CASKASASYEQYF. The rearrangement joins TRBV7-9 to TRBJ2-7; tentatively, D is TRBD2 (6 bases). The germline V and J ends were trimmed by 7 bases and 1 base, with 11 bases remaining between them. From germline, CDR1 is SEHNR and CDR2 FQNEAQ (reference sequence). The CDR3 sequence is 13 residues long.

The V and J genes are TRBV4-1 and TRBJ2-7; 8 bases are shared with TRBD2. The CDR3 is 19 residues long. Germline CDR1 and CDR2: MGHRA and YSYEKL. The J segment lost 2 bases and the V segment lost 0 bases, leaving 15 bases of the junction unmatched. CDR3 region: CASSQDWRGLEEEAYEQYF. DNA of the CDR3: TGCGCCAGCAGCCAAGATTGGCGGGGACTAGAAGAGGAGGCCTACGAGCAGTACTTC.

This clonotype was found a few times. This chain joins TRBV4-1 and TRBJ1-1; 8 bases line up with TRBD1. The CDR3 is 15 residues long. J lost 11 bases, V lost 1 base, and 12 bases had no gene match. The germline gives CDR1 MGHRA, CDR2 YSYEKL. This chain's CDR3 is CASSQADRVGDLAFF. Written as DNA, the CDR3 is TGCGCCAGCAGCCAAGCGGACAGGGTGGGGGACTTGGCTTTCTTT.

This rearrangement joins TRBV5-1 to TRBJ1-1; 10 nucleotides agree with TRBD1. CDR3 size: 15 residues. With 1 base clipped from V and 1 base from J, the junction kept 1 base outside the gene matches. The germline V gene encodes CDR1 SGHRS and CDR2 YFSETQ. CDR3 amino acids: CASSLRTGGNTEAFF. The CDR3, as DNA: TGCGCCAGCAGCTTGCGGACAGGGGGGAACACTGAAGCTTTCTTT.

The chain joins TRBV25-1 to TRBJ2-2, with 9 bases matching TRBD1. The CDR3 loop spans 15 amino acids. The V segment lost 5 bases and the J segment 7 bases; nucleotides outside the gene matches: 8. Germline CDR1 is MGHDK and CDR2 is SYGVNS. CDR3 loop: CASSFRTGVIGELFF. The CDR3 DNA is TGTGCCAGCAGTTTCCGGACAGGGGTGATCGGGGAGCTGTTTTTT.